One and the same sample provided the 9 T cell receptor beta chains below, sequenced in a study of response to subunit inactivated influenza vaccine. From the RT-PCR reads, TCRdb called clonotypes with MiXCR, one entry per CDR3 protein. Of 500,000 to 750,000 distinct CDR3 sequences in the sample, around 15% were seen once. The material sequenced was PBMCs from blood, taken about 11 days after vaccination. These receptors were obtained from a man aged 45-60 years who received an inactivated influenza vaccine.

There are many counts of this clonotype. The CDR3 sequence is CASSQGTGRNSPLHF. The CDR3 DNA is TGCGCCAGCAGCCAAGGAACAGGGCGGAATTCACCCCTCCACTTT. This sequence joins TRBV4-3 and TRBJ1-6; TRBD1 is a possible D gene (6 bases). The V end was cut by 1 base, the J end by 7 bases, with 11 bases between. The CDR3 is 15 amino acids. Per germline, CDR1 LGHNA and CDR2 YSLEER.

The table lists this clonotype with many counts. The rearrangement uses TRBV5-1 and TRBJ2-3; D unresolved. V shed 2 bases and J shed 0 bases, with 7 bases lying between them. The CDR3 covers 14 residues. From germline, CDR1 is SGHRS and CDR2 YFSETQ. The CDR3 nucleotides read TGCGCCAGCAGCTTAGTGCGGAGCACAGATACGCAGTATTTT. Its translation is CASSLVRSTDTQYF. The whole variable domain, remainder taken from reference TRBV5-1 and TRBJ2-3, is KAGVTQTPRYLIKTRGQQVTLSCSPISGHRSVSWYQQTPGQGLQFLFEYFSETQRNKGNFPGRFSGRQFSNSRSEMNVSTLELGDSALYLCASSLVRSTDTQYFGPGTRLTVL.

The V call is TRBV27, the J call TRBJ2-7; TRBD2 agrees at 7 bases. The CDR3 consists of 15 residues. The J segment lost 3 bases and the V segment lost 2 bases, leaving 7 bases of the junction unmatched. Looked up from germline, CDR1 is MNHEY and CDR2 is SMNVEV (reference sequence). The CDR3 loop is CASSLRGLTFYEQYF. The CDR3 nucleotides are TGTGCCAGCAGTTTAAGGGGACTAACCTTCTACGAGCAGTACTTC.

This clonotype was observed a few times. The CDR3 nucleotides read TGTGCCAGTAGTAAACGATCCGGGACAGGGAGGAACGAGCAGTACTTC. This translates into CASSKRSGTGRNEQYF. The rearrangement joins TRBV19 to TRBJ2-7, with TRBD1 matching 9 bases. Germline V CDR1 and CDR2: LNHDA, SQIVND (reference sequence). J was trimmed by 5 bases and V by 4 bases; bases with no gene match: 12. The CDR3 is made up of 16 amino acids. The variable domain in full, completed from reference TRBV19 and TRBJ2-7, reads DGGITQSPKYLFRKEGQNVTLSCEQNLNHDAMYWYRQDPGQGLRLIYYSQIVNDFQKGDIAEGYSVSREKKESFPLTVTSAQKNPTAFYLCASSKRSGTGRNEQYFGPGTRLTVT.

CDR3 DNA: TGTGCCATCAGTGAGCAGACAGGGGTCACTGAAGCTTTCTTT. It encodes CAISEQTGVTEAFF. The chain carries TRBV10-3 and TRBJ1-1; 8 nucleotides agree with TRBD1. This CDR3 has 14 residues. J gave up 4 bases and V 2 bases, and 3 bases lay outside the gene matches. The germline V gene has CDR1 ENHRY and CDR2 SYGVKD.

This chain connects TRBV5-8 to TRBJ2-3; no firm D call. With 1 base removed from V and 0 bases from J, the gap between germline ends came to 3 bases. This CDR3 contains 13 residues. Germline V lookup: CDR1 SGHTS, CDR2 YDEGEE. The chain's CDR3 is CASSLKSTDTQYF. The CDR3, as DNA: TGTGCCAGCAGCTTGAAAAGCACAGATACGCAGTATTTT.

Many counts were recorded for this clonotype. The rearrangement links TRBV7-2 to TRBJ2-7; D gene unclear. The V and J ends lost 1 base and 4 bases respectively, with 14 bases between them. The CDR3 contains 15 residues. The germline V gene encodes CDR1 SGHTA and CDR2 FQGNSA. The CDR3 DNA reads as TGTGCCAGCAGCTTAGGGTACAACTACCAGTACGAGCAGTACTTC. This translates into CASSLGYNYQYEQYF. The full variable domain, completed using reference TRBV7-2 and TRBJ2-7, is GAGVSQSPSNKVTEKGKDVELRCDPISGHTALYWYRQSLGQGLEFLIYFQGNSAPDKSGLPSDRFSAERTGGSVSTLTIQRTQQEDSAVYLCASSLGYNYQYEQYFGPGTRLTVT.

In this sample, this clonotype turned up a few times. This chain connects TRBV4-3 to TRBJ2-7; 14 bases agree with TRBD2. CDR1 and CDR2 (germline): LGHNA, YSLEER. The CDR3 consists of 17 residues. Trimming cost V 0 bases and J 6 bases; bases outside gene matches: 7. CDR3 sequence (DNA): TGCGCCAGCAGCCAAGAGAGGTCCGGACTAGCGGGAGGCGAGCAGTACTTC. This encodes CASSQERSGLAGGEQYF.

The CDR3 spells CASRTSIIGSSYEQYF. The CDR3 coding sequence is TGTGCCAGCCGTACATCCATTATCGGGAGCTCCTACGAGCAGTACTTC. The V gene is TRBV6-1, the J gene TRBJ2-7, with D possibly matching TRBD2 (6 bases). Germline values: CDR1 MNHNS, CDR2 SASEGT. CDR3 length equals 16 residues. V was cut by 8 bases and J by 0 bases, with 20 bases left in between.